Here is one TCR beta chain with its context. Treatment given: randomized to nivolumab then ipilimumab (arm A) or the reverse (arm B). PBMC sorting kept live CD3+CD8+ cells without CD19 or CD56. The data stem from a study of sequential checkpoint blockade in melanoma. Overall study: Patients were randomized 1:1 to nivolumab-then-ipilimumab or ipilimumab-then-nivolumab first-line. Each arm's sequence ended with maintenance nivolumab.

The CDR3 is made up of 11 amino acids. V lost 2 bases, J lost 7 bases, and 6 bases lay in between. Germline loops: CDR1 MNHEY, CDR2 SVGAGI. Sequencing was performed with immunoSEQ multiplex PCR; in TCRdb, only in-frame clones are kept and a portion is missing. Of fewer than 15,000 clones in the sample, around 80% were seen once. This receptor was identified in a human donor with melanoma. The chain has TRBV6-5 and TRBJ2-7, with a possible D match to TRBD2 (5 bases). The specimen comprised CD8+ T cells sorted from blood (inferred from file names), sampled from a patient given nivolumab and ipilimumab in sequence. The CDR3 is CASSYGEEQYF. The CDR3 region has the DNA TGTGCCAGCAGTTACGGGGAGGAGCAGTACTTC.